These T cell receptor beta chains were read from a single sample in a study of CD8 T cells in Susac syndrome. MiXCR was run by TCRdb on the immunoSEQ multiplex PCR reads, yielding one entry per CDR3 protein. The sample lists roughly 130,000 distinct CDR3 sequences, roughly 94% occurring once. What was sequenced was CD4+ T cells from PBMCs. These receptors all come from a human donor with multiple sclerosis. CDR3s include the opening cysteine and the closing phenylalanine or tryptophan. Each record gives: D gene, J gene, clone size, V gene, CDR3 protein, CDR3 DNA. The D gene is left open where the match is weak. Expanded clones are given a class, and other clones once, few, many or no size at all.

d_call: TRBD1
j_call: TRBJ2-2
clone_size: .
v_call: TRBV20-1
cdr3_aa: CSASDRERTGELFF
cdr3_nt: TGCAGTGCTAGTGACAGGGAACGCACCGGGGAGCTGTTTTTT

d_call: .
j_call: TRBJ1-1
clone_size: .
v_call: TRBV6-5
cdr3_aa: CASTRQVGGTEAFF
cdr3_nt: TGTGCCAGCACCAGACAGGTGGGGGGCACTGAAGCTTTCTTT

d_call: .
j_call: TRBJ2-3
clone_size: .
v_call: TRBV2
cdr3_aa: CASTGDSTDTQYF
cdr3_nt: TGTGCCAGCACGGGGGACTCCACAGATACGCAGTATTTT

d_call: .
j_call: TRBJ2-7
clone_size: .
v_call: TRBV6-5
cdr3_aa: CASRRGGGIIYEQYF
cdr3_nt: TGTGCCAGCAGACGCGGAGGCGGGATTATTTACGAGCAGTACTTC

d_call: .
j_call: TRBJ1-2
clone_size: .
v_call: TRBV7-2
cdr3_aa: CASSLEGGYTPNYGYTF
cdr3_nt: TGTGCCAGCAGCTTGGAGGGGGGCTATACTCCGAACTATGGCTACACCTTC

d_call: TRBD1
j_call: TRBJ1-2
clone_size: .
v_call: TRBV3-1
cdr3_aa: CASSQRGQNYGYTF
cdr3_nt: TGTGCCAGCAGCCAAAGGGGGCAGAACTATGGCTACACCTTC

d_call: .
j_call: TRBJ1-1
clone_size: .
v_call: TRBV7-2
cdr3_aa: CASSFGLDRAAFF
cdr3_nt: TGTGCCAGCAGCTTTGGTCTCGACCGGGCGGCTTTCTTT

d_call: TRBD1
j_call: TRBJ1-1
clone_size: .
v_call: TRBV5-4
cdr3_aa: CASSSTGFDAFF
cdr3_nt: TGTGCCAGCAGCTCGACAGGGTTCGATGCTTTCTTT

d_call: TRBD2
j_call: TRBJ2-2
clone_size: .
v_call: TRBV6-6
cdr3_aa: CASTYPLAGVAGELFF
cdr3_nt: TGTGCCAGCACCTACCCCCTAGCGGGAGTAGCCGGGGAGCTGTTTTTT

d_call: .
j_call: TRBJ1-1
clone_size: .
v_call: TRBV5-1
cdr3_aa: CASSPGAVLPPFF
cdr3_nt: TGCGCCAGCAGCCCGGGGGCCGTTTTGCCGCCTTTCTTT

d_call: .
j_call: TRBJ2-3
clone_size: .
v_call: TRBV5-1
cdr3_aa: CASSSGGGGPRSDTQYF
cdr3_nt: TGCGCCAGCAGCTCTGGGGGAGGGGGCCCGAGGTCAGATACGCAGTATTTT

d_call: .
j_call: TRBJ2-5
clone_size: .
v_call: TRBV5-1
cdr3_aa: CASSLRDEQETQYF
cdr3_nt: TGCGCCAGCAGCCTCCGGGACGAACAAGAGACCCAGTACTTC

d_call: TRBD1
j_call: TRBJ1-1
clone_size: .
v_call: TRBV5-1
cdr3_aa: CASSLGQGETEAFF
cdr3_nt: TGCGCCAGCAGCTTGGGTCAGGGGGAAACTGAAGCTTTCTTT

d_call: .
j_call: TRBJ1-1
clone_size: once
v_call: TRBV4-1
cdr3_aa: CASSQAGDIGVAFF
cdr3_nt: TGCGCCAGCAGCCAAGCTGGAGACATCGGGGTAGCTTTCTTT

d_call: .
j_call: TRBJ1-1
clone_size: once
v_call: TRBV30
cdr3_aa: CAWKPTGNTEAFF
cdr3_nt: TGTGCCTGGAAGCCGACAGGGAACACTGAAGCTTTCTTT

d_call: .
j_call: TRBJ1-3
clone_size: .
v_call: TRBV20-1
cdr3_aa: CSATDPSGNTIYF
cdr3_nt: TGCAGTGCCACGGATCCCTCTGGAAACACCATATATTTT

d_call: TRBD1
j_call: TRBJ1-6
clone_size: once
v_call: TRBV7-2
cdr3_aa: CASSSTRTGSPLHF
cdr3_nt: TGTGCCAGCAGCTCGACCCGGACAGGCTCACCCCTCCACTTT

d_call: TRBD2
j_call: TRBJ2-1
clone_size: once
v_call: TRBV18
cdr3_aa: CASSPGTSGRATEQFF
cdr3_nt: TGTGCCAGCTCACCAGGAACTAGCGGGAGGGCCACTGAGCAGTTCTTC

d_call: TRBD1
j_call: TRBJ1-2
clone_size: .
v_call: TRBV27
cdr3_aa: CASSRTGSYGYTF
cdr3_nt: TGTGCCAGCAGTCGGACAGGGTCCTATGGCTACACCTTC

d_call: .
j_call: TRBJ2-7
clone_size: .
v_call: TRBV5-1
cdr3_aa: CASSSVFHEQYF
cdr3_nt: TGCGCCAGCAGCAGCGTTTTCCACGAGCAGTACTTC

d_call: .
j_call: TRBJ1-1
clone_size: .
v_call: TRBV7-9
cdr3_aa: CASSYREGYTEAFF
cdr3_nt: TGTGCCAGCAGCTACAGGGAGGGGTACACTGAAGCTTTCTTT

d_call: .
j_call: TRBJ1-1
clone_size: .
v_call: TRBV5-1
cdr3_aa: CASNRGTPRENTEAFF
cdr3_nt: TGCGCCAGCAACCGGGGGACCCCCCGCGAGAACACTGAAGCTTTCTTT

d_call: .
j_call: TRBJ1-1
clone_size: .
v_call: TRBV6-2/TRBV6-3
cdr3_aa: CASTLGGRRTEAFF
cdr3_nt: TGTGCCAGCACCTTGGGGGGACGAAGGACTGAAGCTTTCTTT

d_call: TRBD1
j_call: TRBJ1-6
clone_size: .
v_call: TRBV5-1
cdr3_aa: CASSYSTGDNSPLHF
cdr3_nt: TGCGCCAGCAGCTATAGCACAGGGGATAATTCACCCCTCCACTTT

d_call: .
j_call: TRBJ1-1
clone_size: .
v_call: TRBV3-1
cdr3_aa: CASSQGGNTEAFF
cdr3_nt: TGTGCCAGCAGCCAAGGCGGTAACACTGAAGCTTTCTTT

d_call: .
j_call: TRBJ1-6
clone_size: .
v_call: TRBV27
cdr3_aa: CASRVYGGRTNSPLHF
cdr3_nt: TGTGCCAGCAGGGTATACGGGGGACGGACTAATTCACCCCTCCACTTT

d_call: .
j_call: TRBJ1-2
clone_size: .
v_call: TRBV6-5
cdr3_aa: CASSYSMRYSYGYTF
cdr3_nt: TGTGCCAGCAGTTACTCGATGAGGTACAGCTATGGCTACACCTTC

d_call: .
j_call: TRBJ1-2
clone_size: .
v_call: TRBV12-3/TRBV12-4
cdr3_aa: CASSRQETGGYGYTF
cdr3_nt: TGTGCCAGCAGTCGTCAGGAGACCGGAGGGTATGGCTACACCTTC

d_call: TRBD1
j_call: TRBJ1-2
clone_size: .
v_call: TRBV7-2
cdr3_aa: CASSLDRGQVGYTF
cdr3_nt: TGTGCCAGCAGCCTTGACAGGGGGCAGGTTGGCTACACCTTC

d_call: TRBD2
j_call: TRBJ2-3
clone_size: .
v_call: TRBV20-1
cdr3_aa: CSARDRGAGGDTQYF
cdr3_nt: TGCAGTGCTAGAGACCGGGGAGCGGGAGGAGATACGCAGTATTTT

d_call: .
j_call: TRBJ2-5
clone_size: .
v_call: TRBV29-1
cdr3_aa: CSVRDGQETQYF
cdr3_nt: TGCAGCGTCCGGGACGGACAAGAGACCCAGTACTTC

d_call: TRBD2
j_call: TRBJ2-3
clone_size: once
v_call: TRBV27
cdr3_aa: CASKAGGGTDTQYF
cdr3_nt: TGTGCCAGCAAGGCGGGAGGGGGCACAGATACGCAGTATTTT

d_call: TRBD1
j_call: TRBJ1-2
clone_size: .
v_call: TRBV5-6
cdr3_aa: CASSGTAAFYGYTF
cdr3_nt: TGTGCCAGCAGCGGGACAGCCGCCTTCTATGGCTACACCTTC

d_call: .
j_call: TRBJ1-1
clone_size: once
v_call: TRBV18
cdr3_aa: CASSAGGNTEAFF
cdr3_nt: TGTGCCAGCTCAGCCGGGGGAAACACTGAAGCTTTCTTT

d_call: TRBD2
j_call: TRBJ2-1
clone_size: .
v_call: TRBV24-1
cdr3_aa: CATSDYYRTSGNRNEQFF
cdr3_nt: TGTGCCACCAGTGACTATTACCGGACTAGCGGGAACCGGAATGAGCAGTTCTTC

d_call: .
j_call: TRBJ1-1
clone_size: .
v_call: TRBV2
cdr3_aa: CASNLDRMNTEAFF
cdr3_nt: TGTGCCAGCAACCTGGACAGAATGAACACTGAAGCTTTCTTT

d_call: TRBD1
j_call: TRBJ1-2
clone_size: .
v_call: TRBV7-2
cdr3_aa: CASSLYAGGAIGYTF
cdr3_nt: TGTGCCAGCAGCTTATATGCAGGGGGAGCGATTGGCTACACCTTC

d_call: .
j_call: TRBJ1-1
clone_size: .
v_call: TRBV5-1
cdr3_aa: CASSLRPLLSTEAFF
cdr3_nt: TGCGCCAGCAGCCTACGACCCCTTTTGAGCACTGAAGCTTTCTTT